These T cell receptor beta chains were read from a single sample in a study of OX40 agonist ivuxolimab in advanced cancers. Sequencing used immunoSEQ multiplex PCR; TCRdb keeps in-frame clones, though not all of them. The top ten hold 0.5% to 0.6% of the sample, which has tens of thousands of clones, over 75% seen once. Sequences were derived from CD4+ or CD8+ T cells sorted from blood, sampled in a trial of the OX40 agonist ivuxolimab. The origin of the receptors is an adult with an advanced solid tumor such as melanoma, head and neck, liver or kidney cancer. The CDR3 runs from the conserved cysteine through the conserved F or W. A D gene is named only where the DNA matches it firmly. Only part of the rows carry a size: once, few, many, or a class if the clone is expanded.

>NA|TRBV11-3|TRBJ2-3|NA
CASSFLSGSTDTQYF
TGTGCCAGCAGCTTTCTCAGCGGTAGCACAGATACGCAGTATTTT
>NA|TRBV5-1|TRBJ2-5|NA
CASSSRAETQYF
TGCGCCAGCAGCTCCAGGGCGGAGACCCAGTACTTC
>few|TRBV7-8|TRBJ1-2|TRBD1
CASSFGTGYQGF
TGTGCCAGCAGCTTCGGGACAGGGTATCAAGGATTC
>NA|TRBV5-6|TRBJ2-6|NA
CASSFMGPSGANVLTF
TGTGCCAGCAGCTTCATGGGGCCCTCTGGGGCCAACGTCCTGACTTTC
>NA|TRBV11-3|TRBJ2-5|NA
CASSWGSDTRGETQYF
TGTGCCAGCAGCTGGGGATCGGACACCCGAGGTGAGACCCAGTACTTC
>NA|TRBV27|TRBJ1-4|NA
CASSTGREKLFF
TGTGCCAGCAGTACAGGGAGAGAAAAACTGTTTTTT
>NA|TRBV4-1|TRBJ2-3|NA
CASSQDQGWESTDTQYF
TGCGCCAGCAGCCAGGACCAGGGGTGGGAAAGCACAGATACGCAGTATTTT
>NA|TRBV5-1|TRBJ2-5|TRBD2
CASMILAGGQETQYF
TGCGCCAGCATGATACTAGCGGGGGGACAAGAGACCCAGTACTTC
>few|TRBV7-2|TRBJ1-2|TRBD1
CASSTQTGIYGYTF
TGTGCCAGCAGCACCCAGACAGGGATCTATGGCTACACCTTC
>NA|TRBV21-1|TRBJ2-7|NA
CASSKGSRDSSYEQYF
TGTGCCAGCAGCAAAGGATCCCGGGACAGCTCCTACGAGCAGTACTTC